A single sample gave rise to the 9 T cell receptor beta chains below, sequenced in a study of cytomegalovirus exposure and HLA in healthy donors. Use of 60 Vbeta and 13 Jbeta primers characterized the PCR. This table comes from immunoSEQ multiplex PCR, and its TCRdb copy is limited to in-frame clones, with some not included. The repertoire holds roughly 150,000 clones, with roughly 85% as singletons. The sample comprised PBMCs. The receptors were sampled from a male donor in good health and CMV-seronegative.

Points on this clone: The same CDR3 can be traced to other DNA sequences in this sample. The CDR3 spells CASSYRLRSYEQYF. CDR3 sequence (DNA): TGTGCCAGCAGTTACCGGTTGCGCTCCTACGAGCAGTACTTC. The genes are TRBV6-5 and TRBJ2-7, with no clear D. The CDR3 spans 14 residues. Trimming cost V 2 bases and J 0 bases, with 8 bases left between them. From germline, CDR1 is MNHEY and CDR2 SVGAGI.

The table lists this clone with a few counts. The chain's CDR3 is CASSLEATRNSPLHF. The CDR3 region has the DNA TGTGCCAGCAGCTTGGAGGCAACGCGGAATTCACCCCTCCACTTT. The chain recombines TRBV5-4 with TRBJ1-6; no definite D call. Trimming took off 0 bases at V and 7 bases at J, with 11 bases between the two ends. Germline lookup yields CDR1 SGHNT and CDR2 YYREEE (reference sequence). CDR3 length equals 15 residues.

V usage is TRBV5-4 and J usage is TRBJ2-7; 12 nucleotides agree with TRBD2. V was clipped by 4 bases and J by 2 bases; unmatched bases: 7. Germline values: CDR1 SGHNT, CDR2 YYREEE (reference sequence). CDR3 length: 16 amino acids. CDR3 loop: CASSRALAGGTYEQYF. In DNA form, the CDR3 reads TGTGCCAGCAGCCGGGCCCTAGCGGGGGGGACCTACGAGCAGTACTTC. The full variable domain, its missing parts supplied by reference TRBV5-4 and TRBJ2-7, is ETGVTQSPTHLIKTRGQQVTLRCSSQSGHNTVSWYQQALGQGPQFIFQYYREEENGRGNFPPRFSGLQFPNYSSELNVNALELDDSALYLCASSRALAGGTYEQYFGPGTRLTVT.

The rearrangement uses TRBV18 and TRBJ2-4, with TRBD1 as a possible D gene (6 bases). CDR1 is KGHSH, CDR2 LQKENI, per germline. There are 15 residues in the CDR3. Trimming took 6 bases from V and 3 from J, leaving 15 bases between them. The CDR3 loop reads CASSDSTGDKNIQYF. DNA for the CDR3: TGTGCCAGCTCCGACTCGACAGGAGACAAAAACATTCAGTACTTC.

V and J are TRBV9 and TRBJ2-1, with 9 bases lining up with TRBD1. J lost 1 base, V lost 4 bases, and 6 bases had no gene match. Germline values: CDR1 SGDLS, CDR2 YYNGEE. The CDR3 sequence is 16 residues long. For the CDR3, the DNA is TGTGCCAGCAGCCCCACCGGGACAGGGTCCTACAATGAGCAGTTCTTC. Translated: CASSPTGTGSYNEQFF. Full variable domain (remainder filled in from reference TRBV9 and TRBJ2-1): DSGVTQTPKHLITATGQRVTLRCSPRSGDLSVYWYQQSLDQGLQFLIQYYNGEERAKGNILERFSAQQFPDLHSELNLSSLELGDSALYFCASSPTGTGSYNEQFFGPGTRLTVL.

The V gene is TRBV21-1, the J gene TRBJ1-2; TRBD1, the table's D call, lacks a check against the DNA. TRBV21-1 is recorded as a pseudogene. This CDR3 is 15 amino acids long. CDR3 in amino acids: CASSVWDRETYGYTF. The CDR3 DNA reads TGTGCCAGCAGCGTCTGGGACAGGGAAACCTATGGCTACACCTTC.

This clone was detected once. In nucleotides, the CDR3 is TGTGCCAGCAGCGCAGGACTCTCTGGAAACACCATATATTTT. Protein sequence: CASSAGLSGNTIYF. The genes are TRBV11-2 and TRBJ1-3, with D uncertain. CDR1 and CDR2 from the germline V gene are SGHAT and FQNNGV. CDR3 length: 14 amino acids. V shed 5 bases and J shed 0 bases, with 8 bases lying between them.

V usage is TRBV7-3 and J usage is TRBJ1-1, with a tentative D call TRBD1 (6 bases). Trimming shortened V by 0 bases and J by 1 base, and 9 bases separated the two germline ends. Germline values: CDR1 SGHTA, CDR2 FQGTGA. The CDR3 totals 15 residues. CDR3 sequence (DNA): TGTGCCAGCAGCTTAACGAGGGGGTCGAACACTGAAGCTTTCTTT. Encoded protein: CASSLTRGSNTEAFF.

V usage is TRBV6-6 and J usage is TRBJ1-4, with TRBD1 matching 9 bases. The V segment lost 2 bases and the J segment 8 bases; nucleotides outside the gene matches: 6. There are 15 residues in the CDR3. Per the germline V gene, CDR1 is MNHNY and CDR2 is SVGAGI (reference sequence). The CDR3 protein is CASSYRQGDGEKLFF. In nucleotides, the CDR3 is TGTGCCAGCAGTTACCGACAGGGGGACGGGGAAAAACTGTTTTTT.